This is a list of T cell receptor beta chains from one sample in a study of PD-1 blockade in classical Hodgkin lymphoma. Repertoires were generated with immunoSEQ multiplex PCR, while TCRdb's copy carries only in-frame clones and drops some. The sample has some 93,000 clones; approximately 92% are singletons. The sample here was peripheral blood mononuclear cells (PBMCs), taken at baseline. The receptors stem from a human donor with classical Hodgkin lymphoma. The CDR3 runs from the conserved cysteine through the conserved F or W.

v_call	j_call	cdr3_aa
TRBV27	TRBJ2-2	CASNTGQGVLPGELFF
TRBV5-1	TRBJ2-7	CASRAGTGLEQYF
TRBV2	TRBJ1-4	CASSDKQGAGEKLFF
TRBV2	TRBJ1-4	CASRFGQTTNEKLFF
TRBV4-1	TRBJ2-1	CASSVGLDPYNEQFF
TRBV5-4	TRBJ2-3	CASSLSLGGADTQYF
TRBV29-1	TRBJ2-3	CSVGGPDTQYF
TRBV2	TRBJ2-2	CASRKYTGGSVGELFF
TRBV7-2	TRBJ1-1	CASSSFRMNTEAFF
TRBV27	TRBJ2-1	CASSWDRGRNEQFF
TRBV9	TRBJ2-7	CASSVRESHEQYF
TRBV10-1	TRBJ2-7	CASSPAAGANEQYF
TRBV27	TRBJ2-7	CASSPGLRGYEQYF
TRBV7-9	TRBJ2-5	CASSLGYGQPETQYF
TRBV7-6	TRBJ2-2	CASSPARGTGELFF
TRBV5-1	TRBJ1-2	CASSPRGVGVPSGWGYTF